These T cell receptor beta chains were read from a single sample in a study of shared clonotypes between healthy human individuals. Some clones are missing from TCRdb's copy, which holds only in-frame ones; the method was immunoSEQ multiplex PCR. This sample yields some 1.4 million clones, of which 95% to 97% are seen a single time; about 1.2% belongs to the top ten. Sequencing input: naive CD4+ T cells sorted from blood. The receptor set was obtained from a man younger than 40 in good health. Each CDR3 is given with its conserved first and last residue. A D gene is named only where the DNA matches it firmly. Clone size is shown for a subset of rows, as once, few, many or a class of expanded clone.

D: NA; V: TRBV5-1; size: NA; J: TRBJ2-7; CDR3: CASSLNFGYEQYF; DNA: TGCGCCAGCAGCTTAAATTTCGGCTACGAGCAGTACTTC
D: NA; V: TRBV25-1; size: NA; J: TRBJ2-2; CDR3: CASSEWVSGELFF; DNA: TGTGCCAGCAGTGAATGGGTCAGCGGGGAGCTGTTTTTT
D: TRBD2; V: TRBV10-3; size: NA; J: TRBJ2-3; CDR3: CAISESRLAASTDTQYF; DNA: TGTGCCATCAGTGAGTCGAGACTAGCGGCTAGCACAGATACGCAGTATTTT
D: NA; V: TRBV2; size: NA; J: TRBJ2-1; CDR3: CASSEMNRDNEQFF; DNA: TGTGCCAGCAGTGAAATGAACAGAGACAATGAGCAGTTCTTC
D: NA; V: TRBV15; size: NA; J: TRBJ1-1; CDR3: CATSRQLGTEAFF; DNA: TGTGCCACCAGCAGACAGCTGGGGACTGAAGCTTTCTTT
D: TRBD2; V: TRBV28; size: NA; J: TRBJ2-5; CDR3: CASSPPRLAGETQYF; DNA: TGTGCCAGCAGTCCCCCAAGACTAGCTGGGGAGACCCAGTACTTC
D: NA; V: TRBV11-2; size: NA; J: TRBJ2-2; CDR3: CASPPAGRLANTGELFF; DNA: TGTGCCAGCCCACCGGCGGGGCGCCTCGCGAACACCGGGGAGCTGTTTTTT
D: NA; V: TRBV4-1; size: NA; J: TRBJ2-7; CDR3: CANSQDQERSLRREQYF; DNA: TGCGCCAACAGCCAAGATCAGGAGAGATCCCTACGTCGCGAGCAGTACTTC
D: TRBD1; V: TRBV18; size: NA; J: TRBJ1-1; CDR3: CASSPLPGGGTEAFF; DNA: TGTGCCAGCTCACCACTGCCAGGGGGAGGTACTGAAGCTTTCTTT
D: NA; V: TRBV7-2; size: NA; J: TRBJ2-7; CDR3: CASSLTRGKTYEQYF; DNA: TGTGCCAGCAGCCTAACAAGGGGAAAAACCTACGAGCAGTACTTC
D: NA; V: TRBV28; size: NA; J: TRBJ2-3; CDR3: CASSLPGAATDTQYF; DNA: TGTGCCAGCAGTCTTCCCGGAGCGGCCACAGATACGCAGTATTTT
D: TRBD1; V: TRBV28; size: NA; J: TRBJ1-2; CDR3: CASRYRDRVNGYTF; DNA: TGTGCCAGCAGGTACCGGGACAGGGTAAATGGCTACACCTTC
D: TRBD1; V: TRBV7-9; size: NA; J: TRBJ1-3; CDR3: CASSSNRGQTSGNTIYF; DNA: TGTGCCAGCAGCTCCAACAGGGGACAAACGTCTGGAAACACCATATATTTT
D: TRBD2; V: TRBV18; size: NA; J: TRBJ2-7; CDR3: CASSPRSGNGDEQYF; DNA: TGTGCCAGCTCACCACGGAGCGGGAACGGGGACGAGCAGTACTTC
D: NA; V: TRBV28; size: NA; J: TRBJ1-3; CDR3: CASSSPGDGNTIYF; DNA: TGTGCCAGCAGTTCCCCAGGGGATGGAAACACCATATATTTT
D: TRBD2; V: TRBV19; size: NA; J: TRBJ2-1; CDR3: CASSIWREGISYNEQFF; DNA: TGTGCCAGTAGTATTTGGCGGGAGGGGATTTCCTACAATGAGCAGTTCTTC
D: NA; V: TRBV7-2; size: NA; J: TRBJ2-1; CDR3: CASSFLANYNEQFF; DNA: TGTGCCAGCAGCTTCCTAGCGAATTACAATGAGCAGTTCTTC
D: NA; V: TRBV5-1; size: NA; J: TRBJ2-5; CDR3: CASGLRGRETQYF; DNA: TGCGCCAGCGGCTTAAGGGGTCGAGAGACCCAGTACTTC
D: TRBD2; V: TRBV5-1; size: NA; J: TRBJ2-7; CDR3: CASSLGALAGRGYEQYF; DNA: TGCGCCAGCAGCTTGGGAGCACTAGCGGGAAGGGGTTACGAGCAGTACTTC
D: NA; V: TRBV5-6; size: NA; J: TRBJ1-4; CDR3: CASSLGGTSNEKLFF; DNA: TGTGCCAGCAGCTTGGGCGGGACATCGAATGAAAAACTGTTTTTT
D: TRBD1; V: TRBV11-2; size: NA; J: TRBJ2-7; CDR3: CASSSVRDRGGSEQYF; DNA: TGTGCCAGCAGCTCGGTCCGGGACAGGGGTGGCTCCGAGCAGTACTTC
D: NA; V: TRBV27; size: NA; J: TRBJ2-7; CDR3: CASSSPSGAYEQYF; DNA: TGTGCCAGCAGTTCCCCGTCAGGGGCCTACGAGCAGTACTTC
D: NA; V: TRBV28; size: NA; J: TRBJ1-1; CDR3: CASSLSPFVTEAFF; DNA: TGTGCCAGCAGTCTATCTCCCTTTGTCACTGAAGCTTTCTTT
D: NA; V: TRBV19; size: once; J: TRBJ1-2; CDR3: CASNTVGYGYTF; DNA: TGTGCCAGTAACACAGTTGGCTATGGCTACACCTTC
D: TRBD2; V: TRBV7-2; size: NA; J: TRBJ2-7; CDR3: CASRLGAGGVYEQYF; DNA: TGTGCCAGCAGGTTGGGGGCGGGAGGAGTTTACGAGCAGTACTTC
D: NA; V: TRBV29-1; size: NA; J: TRBJ1-1; CDR3: CSVGGDPGGNTEAFF; DNA: TGCAGCGTTGGAGGGGACCCGGGAGGGAACACTGAAGCTTTCTTT
D: TRBD1; V: TRBV11-2; size: NA; J: TRBJ2-6; CDR3: CASSPGTVSSGANVLTF; DNA: TGTGCCAGCAGCCCCGGGACAGTCAGCTCTGGGGCCAACGTCCTGACTTTC
D: TRBD2; V: TRBV18; size: NA; J: TRBJ2-1; CDR3: CASSPPKSPGTTVYNEQFF; DNA: TGTGCCAGCTCACCACCTAAATCACCCGGGACTACCGTATACAATGAGCAGTTCTTC
D: NA; V: TRBV11-2; size: once; J: TRBJ2-1; CDR3: CASSPTPGNEQFF; DNA: TGTGCCAGCAGCCCTACGCCGGGGAATGAGCAGTTCTTC
D: NA; V: TRBV9; size: NA; J: TRBJ2-7; CDR3: CASSVVGGTREQYF; DNA: TGTGCCAGCAGCGTTGTCGGAGGGACTCGTGAGCAGTACTTC
D: NA; V: TRBV18; size: NA; J: TRBJ1-1; CDR3: CASSPGIGNTEAFF; DNA: TGTGCCAGCTCACCCGGGATCGGAAACACTGAAGCTTTCTTT
D: TRBD1; V: TRBV2; size: NA; J: TRBJ1-2; CDR3: CASSLRQGAYGYTF; DNA: TGTGCCAGCAGCCTACGGCAGGGGGCCTATGGCTACACCTTC
D: NA; V: TRBV18; size: NA; J: TRBJ2-5; CDR3: CASSPLGAGETQYF; DNA: TGTGCCAGCTCACCACTGGGGGCAGGCGAGACCCAGTACTTC
D: NA; V: TRBV7-6; size: NA; J: TRBJ2-2; CDR3: CASSPGTGLGGELFF; DNA: TGTGCCAGCAGCCCTGGTACTGGTCTAGGGGGGGAGCTGTTTTTT
D: TRBD1; V: TRBV19; size: once; J: TRBJ2-1; CDR3: CASSIRQGTYNEQFF; DNA: TGTGCCAGTAGTATCCGACAGGGGACCTACAATGAGCAGTTCTTC
D: TRBD2; V: TRBV19; size: NA; J: TRBJ2-1; CDR3: CASSGREKTYNEQFF; DNA: TGTGCCTCCTCCGGGCGGGAGAAAACCTACAATGAGCAGTTCTTC
D: NA; V: TRBV11-1; size: NA; J: TRBJ2-6; CDR3: CASSLNSVSGANVLTF; DNA: TGTGCCAGCAGCCTAAACAGTGTTTCTGGGGCCAACGTCCTGACTTTC
D: NA; V: TRBV29-1; size: NA; J: TRBJ1-2; CDR3: CSVTRTAGKGYTF; DNA: TGCAGCGTTACCCGAACAGCGGGGAAGGGCTACACCTTC
D: NA; V: TRBV7-2; size: NA; J: TRBJ2-7; CDR3: CASSLVAGTYEQYF; DNA: TGTGCCAGCAGCTTAGTTGCTGGAACCTACGAGCAGTACTTC
D: NA; V: TRBV10-3; size: NA; J: TRBJ2-7; CDR3: CAISASTAVYEQYF; DNA: TGTGCCATCAGTGCTTCGACAGCCGTCTACGAGCAGTACTTC
D: TRBD2; V: TRBV7-9; size: NA; J: TRBJ2-7; CDR3: CASTGTSGIPDEQYF; DNA: TGTGCCAGCACCGGGACTAGCGGGATTCCCGACGAGCAGTACTTC
D: NA; V: TRBV5-1; size: NA; J: TRBJ2-7; CDR3: CASSPYSGGLVRSYEQYF; DNA: TGCGCCAGCAGCCCTTATTCCGGGGGGCTAGTTAGATCCTACGAGCAGTACTTC
D: NA; V: TRBV6-5; size: NA; J: TRBJ2-1; CDR3: CASRGSANEQFF; DNA: TGTGCCAGCAGGGGATCAGCCAATGAGCAGTTCTTC
D: NA; V: TRBV7-9; size: NA; J: TRBJ2-7; CDR3: CASSRNRDEQYF; DNA: TGTGCCAGCAGCCGCAACAGGGACGAGCAGTACTTC
D: NA; V: TRBV9; size: NA; J: TRBJ2-1; CDR3: CASSAPPRGQQEGFNEQFF; DNA: TGTGCCAGCAGCGCCCCCCCTCGGGGACAGCAGGAGGGGTTTAATGAGCAGTTCTTC
D: NA; V: TRBV7-6; size: NA; J: TRBJ2-1; CDR3: CASSLAWKGLWGNEQFF; DNA: TGTGCCAGCAGCTTAGCGTGGAAGGGACTCTGGGGGAATGAGCAGTTCTTC
D: NA; V: TRBV14; size: NA; J: TRBJ2-1; CDR3: CASSVLGHHNEQFF; DNA: TGTGCCAGCAGCGTTCTAGGACACCACAATGAGCAGTTCTTC
D: NA; V: TRBV19; size: NA; J: TRBJ1-5; CDR3: CASSNRQGRNQPQHF; DNA: TGTGCCAGTAGTAATCGGCAGGGACGCAATCAGCCCCAGCATTTT
D: NA; V: TRBV5-4; size: once; J: TRBJ2-2; CDR3: CASSPHSSKNTGELFF; DNA: TGTGCCAGCAGCCCTCACTCCTCGAAGAACACCGGGGAGCTGTTTTTT